One and the same sample provided the 27 T cell receptor beta chains below, sequenced in a study of shared clonotypes between healthy human individuals. Cells designated naive CD8 were CD45RO-negative and were positively selected for CCR7, with terminally differentiated effector memory CD45RA+ cells excluded. TCRdb's table, derived via immunoSEQ multiplex PCR, lists solely in-frame clones and lacks some. Of millions of clones in the sample, approximately 95% were seen once. Sequenced material: naive CD8+ T cells sorted from blood. These receptors all stem from a young man in good health.

The gene calls are TRBV6-6 and TRBJ2-3; 7 bases map to TRBD2. This CDR3 has 15 residues. Unmatched junction bases numbered 7, after V lost 2 bases and J lost 5 bases. Per the germline V gene, CDR1 is MNHNY and CDR2 is SVGAGI (reference sequence). This chain's CDR3 is CASSYALGGGDTQYF. The CDR3, as DNA: TGTGCCAGCAGTTACGCGCTTGGGGGGGGAGATACGCAGTATTTT.

The chain joins TRBV5-6 to TRBJ2-5, with D perhaps being TRBD1 or TRBD2 (5 bases each). V was shortened by 0 bases and J by 11 bases, with 11 bases between the two germline ends. Germline V gives CDR1 SGHDT, CDR2 YYEEEE. The CDR3 totals 12 residues. The CDR3 region is CASSLGMGEQYF. CDR3 DNA sequence: TGTGCCAGCAGCTTGGGCATGGGGGAGCAGTACTTC.

The chain combines TRBV10-1 with TRBJ2-7; the match to TRBD2 covers 12 bases. CDR1 is WNHNN, CDR2 SYGVQD, per germline (reference sequence). The CDR3 consists of 15 residues. With V trimmed by 0 bases and J by 6 bases, 3 bases remained unmatched. CDR3 amino acids: CASSESVTSGGEQYF. The CDR3 region has the DNA TGCGCCAGCAGTGAGTCCGTGACTAGCGGGGGCGAGCAGTACTTC.

V gene TRBV6-1 combines with J gene TRBJ2-1, with 7 bases aligning to TRBD1. Germline values: CDR1 MNHNS, CDR2 SASEGT. After removal of 3 bases from V and 5 bases from J, the junction contained 10 bases not matched to a gene. This CDR3 spans 16 amino acids. CDR3 nucleotides: TGTGCCAGCAGTGAGCCCCGGTGGGACAGAGACAATGAGCAGTTCTTC. Translating it yields CASSEPRWDRDNEQFF.

About this clone itself: The sample holds other DNA sequences that translate to the same CDR3. J is TRBJ2-7 and V is TRBV2; D tentatively fits TRBD1 or TRBD2 (5 bases each). Germline loops: CDR1 SNHLY, CDR2 FYNNEI. CDR3 length equals 12 residues. Trimming took 8 bases from V and 4 from J, leaving 12 bases between them. The CDR3 coding sequence is TGTGCCAGCCTGGGGGTCACTTACGAGCAGTACTTC. Its protein product is CASLGVTYEQYF.

The rearrangement links TRBV4-1 to TRBJ2-5; D is ambiguous. The germline V gene has CDR1 MGHRA and CDR2 YSYEKL. This CDR3 has 16 amino acids. V was shortened by 0 bases and J by 5 bases, with 16 bases between the two germline ends. CDR3 bases: TGCGCCAGCAGCCAAGAGGGTGGACCGGGTAGGGAGACCCAGTACTTC. This translates into CASSQEGGPGRETQYF.

The chain uses TRBV5-6 and TRBJ2-7; 13 bases are shared with TRBD2. Germline assignment: CDR1 SGHDT and CDR2 YYEEEE. The length of the CDR3 is 15 residues. The trim removed 3 bases at V and 6 bases at J, leaving 6 bases unmatched. CDR3 loop: CASSWATSGRSEQYF. The CDR3 coding sequence is TGTGCCAGCAGCTGGGCGACTAGCGGGAGGTCCGAGCAGTACTTC. Full variable domain (remainder filled in from reference TRBV5-6 and TRBJ2-7): DAGVTQSPTHLIKTRGQQVTLRCSPKSGHDTVSWYQQALGQGPQFIFQYYEEEERQRGNFPDRFSGHQFPNYSSELNVNALLLGDSALYLCASSWATSGRSEQYFGPGTRLTVT.

The chain combines TRBV6-4 with TRBJ1-4; tentatively, D is TRBD1 (5 bases). V was pared by 2 bases and J by 5 bases, with 12 bases between. Germline lookup yields CDR1 MRHNA and CDR2 SNTAGT. This CDR3 comprises 15 residues. The CDR3 reads CASSDRGQRNEKLFF. The CDR3 DNA reads as TGTGCCAGCAGTGACCGCGGACAACGGAATGAAAAACTGTTTTTT.

This chain uses TRBV7-2 with TRBJ2-2, with 8 positions matching TRBD2. The germline CDR1 and CDR2 sequences are SGHTA and FQGNSA. CDR3 size: 17 residues. Trimming took 3 bases from V and 5 from J; bases not matched to a gene: 11. CDR3: CASSFPLRGGWTGELFF. The CDR3 DNA is TGTGCCAGCAGCTTTCCCCTTCGGGGGGGCTGGACCGGGGAGCTGTTTTTT.

The chain couples TRBV4-1 to TRBJ2-7; 12 bases agree with TRBD2. This CDR3 has 16 amino acids. V lost 4 bases and J lost 3; bases outside the gene matches: 7. Germline V gene sequence: CDR1 MGHRA, CDR2 YSYEKL. The CDR3 region is CASSLRLAGENYEQYF. The DNA of the CDR3 is TGCGCCAGCAGCCTTCGACTAGCGGGAGAAAACTACGAGCAGTACTTC.

This CDR3 reads CASSPKAGADIQYF. In nucleotides, the CDR3 is TGTGCCAGCAGCCCAAAGGCAGGGGCGGACATTCAGTACTTC. The chain links TRBV7-6 to TRBJ2-4, with D tentatively TRBD1 (6 bases). Trimming took off 5 bases at V and 8 bases at J, with 16 bases between the two ends. Germline lookup yields CDR1 SGHVS and CDR2 FNYEAQ. The CDR3 runs 14 residues.

The rearrangement joins TRBV28 to TRBJ1-1; no reliable D call. V dropped 3 bases and J dropped 1 base, with 12 bases sitting between them. This CDR3 is built from 15 residues. CDR1 MDHEN and CDR2 SYDVKM come from the germline V gene. DNA of the CDR3: TGTGCCAGCAGTTTGGTTCCCCAGGCGAACACTGAAGCTTTCTTT. Encoded protein: CASSLVPQANTEAFF.

V gene TRBV4-1 combines with J gene TRBJ1-5; D may be TRBD1 (6 bases). The CDR3 runs 17 residues. V gave up 0 bases and J gave up 4 bases, with 16 bases separating them. CDR1 is MGHRA, CDR2 YSYEKL, per germline. The chain's CDR3 is CASSQDRGGYGNQPQHF. The CDR3 DNA reads as TGCGCCAGCAGCCAAGACAGGGGAGGTTATGGGAATCAGCCCCAGCATTTT.

Details on this clone: Other DNA sequences in the same sample also yield this CDR3. This sequence joins TRBV9 and TRBJ2-3; D is perhaps TRBD1 (6 bases). This CDR3 comprises 14 residues. The germline CDR1 and CDR2 sequences are SGDLS and YYNGEE. V dropped 0 bases and J dropped 5 bases, with 10 bases sitting between them. The CDR3 coding sequence is TGTGCCAGCAGCGTAGTGGGGGCGGGAGATACGCAGTATTTT. It is translated as CASSVVGAGDTQYF.

J is TRBJ1-2 and V is TRBV27; the D gene is possibly TRBD1 (6 bases). With 2 bases removed from V and 5 bases from J, the gap between germline ends came to 12 bases. Per the germline V gene, CDR1 is MNHEY and CDR2 is SMNVEV (reference sequence). The CDR3 covers 14 residues. In DNA form, the CDR3 reads TGTGCCAGCAGTTTAGGGGGGCGGGGGTATGGCTACACCTTC. This sequence encodes CASSLGGRGYGYTF.

For this clone: This sample also contains other DNA sequences that code for the same CDR3. V usage is TRBV30 and J usage is TRBJ2-7, with 8 bases lining up with TRBD2. The V gene end was trimmed by 0 bases and the J gene end by 3 bases; junction bases not matched to a gene: 1. The CDR3 covers 13 residues. Germline V gene data show CDR1 as GTSNPN and CDR2 as SVGIG (reference sequence). The CDR3 DNA reads TGTGCCTGGAGTGTCGGGGGGGACTACGAGCAGTACTTC. Translation gives CAWSVGGDYEQYF.

For this clone: The sample has other DNA sequences that encode this CDR3 too. The gene calls are TRBV19 and TRBJ1-1, with D unclear. Trimming took off 7 bases at V and 1 base at J, with 7 bases between the two ends. Germline CDR1 reads LNHDA; CDR2 reads SQIVND (reference sequence). The CDR3 is made up of 12 amino acids. CDR3 in DNA: TGTGCCAGTAAGCCGGGGAACACTGAAGCTTTCTTT. It yields the protein CASKPGNTEAFF.

The chain links TRBV29-1 to TRBJ2-3, with D possibly TRBD1 on 6 matching bases. The CDR3 runs 14 residues. CDR1 and CDR2 from the germline V gene are SQVTM and ANQGSEA. The V end lost 0 bases, the J end lost 5 bases, and 12 bases lay between the germline ends. The CDR3 loop reads CSVEDQGRVDTQYF. CDR3 DNA sequence: TGCAGCGTTGAAGATCAGGGGCGGGTAGATACGCAGTATTTT.

This sequence joins TRBV27 and TRBJ2-7; 13 nucleotides agree with TRBD2. The CDR3 loop spans 19 amino acids. Germline CDR1 and CDR2: MNHEY and SMNVEV (reference sequence). Trimming took 0 bases from V and 3 from J; bases not matched to a gene: 11. The CDR3 sequence: CASSLSSPSGLAGVYEQYF. The CDR3 DNA sequence: TGTGCCAGCAGTTTATCGAGCCCATCCGGACTAGCGGGAGTCTACGAGCAGTACTTC.

The V and J genes are TRBV4-1 and TRBJ1-3; 7 bases fit TRBD1. This CDR3 region has 18 residues. Germline-derived CDR1 and CDR2 are MGHRA and YSYEKL. Germline trimming cut 0 bases from V and 2 bases from J; bases unmatched to any gene: 10. CDR3 sequence: CASSQDRWTGGAGNTIYF. CDR3 bases: TGCGCCAGCAGCCAAGATCGATGGACAGGTGGGGCTGGAAACACCATATATTTT.

Details on this clone: One end of the junction varies from germline; a read error may be responsible. The chain is built from TRBV30 and TRBJ1-1; D unresolved. The CDR3 extends over 13 amino acids. The germline V gene encodes CDR1 GTSNPN and CDR2 SVGIG (reference sequence). DNA of the CDR3: TGTGCCTCGAGTCAGGTCATGAACACTAAAGCTTTCTTT. Amino acids: CASSQVMNTKAFF.

This clone was counted once. The rearrangement uses TRBV28 and TRBJ1-1; D gene unclear. The CDR3 sequence is 14 residues long. The germline V gene encodes CDR1 MDHEN and CDR2 SYDVKM. V dropped 7 bases and J dropped 1 base, with 13 bases sitting between them. The CDR3 DNA follows: TGTGCCAGCATAAATGCGGTGGGGAACACTGAAGCTTTCTTT. As protein: CASINAVGNTEAFF.

The genes are TRBV5-8 and TRBJ2-7; perhaps TRBD2 as D (5 bases). This CDR3 region has 14 residues. V dropped 4 bases and J dropped 4 bases, with 15 bases sitting between them. Looked up from germline, CDR1 is SGHTS and CDR2 is YDEGEE. The CDR3 spells CASSLEDFKYEQYF. Written as DNA, the CDR3 is TGTGCCAGCAGCCTTGAGGACTTTAAATACGAGCAGTACTTC.

Details on this clone: Other nucleotide sequences from this sample produce the same CDR3. This chain uses TRBV4-1 with TRBJ1-5; D is uncertain. Germline CDR1 and CDR2: MGHRA and YSYEKL. V was trimmed by 0 bases and J by 3 bases, leaving 9 bases between them. The CDR3 totals 15 residues. The CDR3 loop reads CASSQEAGLNQPQHF. In DNA form, the CDR3 reads TGCGCCAGCAGCCAAGAGGCAGGCCTCAATCAGCCCCAGCATTTT.

Comments on this clone: This specimen includes other DNA sequences encoding the same CDR3. The V call is TRBV13, the J call TRBJ2-7; unclear D gene. The CDR3 length is 14 residues. Trimming stripped 0 bases from V and 0 bases from J, with 6 bases between. CDR1 and CDR2 from the germline V gene are PRHDT and FYEKMQ (reference sequence). The CDR3 coding sequence is TGTGCCAGCAGCTTAGGTCAGGTCTCCTACGAGCAGTACTTC. It encodes CASSLGQVSYEQYF.

On this clone itself: This same CDR3 is encoded by further DNA sequences in the sample. The rearrangement links TRBV6-5 to TRBJ1-3; 8 nucleotides match TRBD1. CDR1 and CDR2 (germline): MNHEY, SVGAGI. V lost 6 bases, J lost 3 bases, and 4 bases stayed unmatched. CDR3 length: 14 amino acids. CDR3 sequence: CASSYGQGGNTIYF. The CDR3 DNA sequence: TGTGCCAGCAGCTACGGACAGGGTGGAAACACCATATATTTT.

This clone was seen just once. Other nucleotide sequences in the sample specify the same CDR3. The chain links TRBV27 to TRBJ2-7; tentatively, D is TRBD1 (6 bases). The CDR3 totals 13 residues. Germline loops: CDR1 MNHEY, CDR2 SMNVEV (reference sequence). Trimming stripped 2 bases from V and 3 bases from J, with 8 bases between. The DNA for the CDR3 is TGTGCCAGCAGTTTAGGGACAATCTACGAGCAGTACTTC. It specifies CASSLGTIYEQYF.